These T cell receptor beta chains were read from a single sample in a study of blood T cell repertoires in COVID-19. Repertoires were generated with immunoSEQ multiplex PCR, while TCRdb's copy carries only in-frame clones and drops some. The table lists 350,000 to 450,000 clones, around 83% of them singletons, with approximately 5.4% in the top ten. Sequences were obtained from PBMCs or T cells enriched from blood (not recorded which). The source of these receptors is a woman aged 50 to 60 who had recovered from COVID-19. CDR3s include the opening cysteine and the closing phenylalanine or tryptophan. D genes are given only for firm matches. Clone size is stated in some rows and not others, as once, few, many or a class when expanded.

D	V	J	length	size	DNA	CDR3
.	TRBV7-2	TRBJ1-1	14	.	TGTGCCAGCAGCTTAGCTCAGGTGAACACTGAAGCTTTCTTT	CASSLAQVNTEAFF
.	TRBV6-5	TRBJ1-1	11	.	TGTGCCAGCAGCCAACAGGGTGGAACTTTCTTT	CASSQQGGTFF
TRBD2	TRBV19	TRBJ2-1	13	.	TGTGCCAGTAAGACTAGCGGATACAATGAGCAGTTCTTC	CASKTSGYNEQFF
.	TRBV29-1	TRBJ2-7	14	.	TGCAGCGTCGCACAGGTATCTCTTGTGTACGAGCAGTACTTC	CSVAQVSLVYEQYF
.	TRBV12-3/TRBV12-4	TRBJ1-2	13	.	TGTGCCAGCAACCTCGGACACGGCTATGGCTACACCTTC	CASNLGHGYGYTF
TRBD1	TRBV6-2/TRBV6-3	TRBJ1-4	14	.	TGTGCCAGCAGTTACTCCGGGACAGTTGAAAAACTGTTTTTT	CASSYSGTVEKLFF
.	TRBV12-3/TRBV12-4	TRBJ1-2	12	few	TGTGCCAGCAGTTACGGAGGCTATGGCTACACCTTC	CASSYGGYGYTF
TRBD1	TRBV6-2/TRBV6-3	TRBJ1-1	16	.	TGTGCCAGCAGTTTCCTCACGGACAGGCTGAACACTGAAGCTTTCTTT	CASSFLTDRLNTEAFF
.	TRBV5-1	TRBJ1-4	13	.	TGCGCCAGCAGCTTGGGTAGCAGTGAAAAACTGTTTTTT	CASSLGSSEKLFF
TRBD1	TRBV7-2	TRBJ2-6	19	.	TGTGCCAGCAGCTTAGCGATTCCGGGACAGGGATCAGGGGCCAACGTCCTGACTTTC	CASSLAIPGQGSGANVLTF
TRBD1	TRBV5-1	TRBJ1-5	17	few	TGCGCCAGCTCCCCAGGACAGGGGAGAGACAGCAATCAGCCCCAGCATTTT	CASSPGQGRDSNQPQHF
.	TRBV7-9	TRBJ1-1	16	few	TGTGCCAGCAGCTTTAATCCCCAGAACCCGAACACTGAAGCTTTCTTT	CASSFNPQNPNTEAFF
TRBD1	TRBV30	TRBJ1-6	12	.	TGTGCCTGGAGTGGGGGACAGGGGCCTCTCCACTTT	CAWSGGQGPLHF
.	TRBV6-5	TRBJ2-1	13	.	TGTGCCAGCAGTTACTCGAGGGGGGGTGAGCAGTTCTTC	CASSYSRGGEQFF
TRBD1	TRBV5-1	TRBJ2-2	17	.	TGCGCCAGCAGCCCCTCGGCAGGGGGCGTATCCACCGGGGAGCTGTTTTTT	CASSPSAGGVSTGELFF
TRBD2	TRBV6-5	TRBJ2-7	14	.	TGTGCCAGCACTAAGGGACTAGCGGCTTACGAGCAGTACTTC	CASTKGLAAYEQYF
TRBD1	TRBV18	TRBJ1-3	16	once	TGTGCCAGCTCCCGCGACGGAACAGGGGTTGGAAACACCATATATTTT	CASSRDGTGVGNTIYF
.	TRBV7-9	TRBJ1-6	14	.	TGTGCCAGCGTCCTCGGGCAGGGTAATTCACCCCTCCACTTT	CASVLGQGNSPLHF
TRBD2	TRBV7-2	TRBJ2-5	18	.	TGTGCCAGCAGCACTAGTTTACTAGCGGGGGGAGGGCAAGAGACCCAGTACTTC	CASSTSLLAGGGQETQYF
.	TRBV7-8	TRBJ1-5	16	.	TGTGCCAGCAGCTTAGAAGGGGCAGGGTACGAGCAGCCCCAGCATTTT	CASSLEGAGYEQPQHF
.	TRBV19	TRBJ1-2	15	.	TGTGCCAGTAGTACAACTCGGGCCGAGGGTCCTGGCTACACCTTC	CASSTTRAEGPGYTF
TRBD1	TRBV7-9	TRBJ1-3	19	many	TGTGCCAGCAGCTTATGGGGACAGGGGCCGCAAAACTCTGGAAACACCATATATTTT	CASSLWGQGPQNSGNTIYF
.	TRBV7-2	TRBJ2-7	12	.	TGTGCCAGCGGGAACAGGGACTACGAGCAGTACTTC	CASGNRDYEQYF
TRBD1	TRBV7-8	TRBJ1-1	19	once	TGTGCCAGCAGCTCTCCTGATGGGACAGGGAGGAAGTTGAACACTGAAGCTTTCTTT	CASSSPDGTGRKLNTEAFF
.	TRBV5-1	TRBJ1-4	15	.	TGCGCCAGCAGCTTGGCGAGGAGGGCTAATGAAAAACTGTTTTTT	CASSLARRANEKLFF
.	TRBV5-1	TRBJ1-3	16	.	TGCGCCAGCAGTCCGGGGGGCAGGCGCCCTGGAAACACCATATATTTT	CASSPGGRRPGNTIYF
TRBD2	TRBV5-1	TRBJ2-5	14	.	TGCGCCAGCAGCCCGGCGGGGGGCCGGGAGACCCAGTACTTC	CASSPAGGRETQYF
.	TRBV18	TRBJ1-1	14	.	TGTGCCAGCTCCCCTAGTACAGGGCCTACTGAAGCTTTCTTT	CASSPSTGPTEAFF
.	TRBV19	TRBJ2-7	13	few	TGTGCCAGTAGTCGCAGGGAAAGCTACGAGCAGTACTTC	CASSRRESYEQYF